These 32 T cell receptor beta chains were all obtained from the same sample, sequenced in a study of blood T cell repertoires in COVID-19. The data were produced by immunoSEQ multiplex PCR, yet TCRdb's version contains in-frame clones alone and is incomplete. The data contain around 260,000 clones, about 85% of them singletons. Sequencing used peripheral blood. These receptors came from a human donor with COVID-19, enrolled during active disease. The donor label of this sample is uncertain.

This chain's CDR3 is CASSPDRDIAYEQYF. In DNA, the CDR3 is TGTGCCAGCTCACCAGACCGGGACATAGCCTACGAGCAGTACTTC. The V call is TRBV18, the J call TRBJ2-7, with a possible D match to TRBD1 (6 bases). The CDR3 extends over 15 amino acids. Trimming removed 2 bases from V and 2 bases from J, with 13 bases in between. From germline, CDR1 is KGHSH and CDR2 LQKENI.

The rearrangement uses TRBV30 and TRBJ1-3; D call uncertain. Per the germline V gene, CDR1 is GTSNPN and CDR2 is SVGIG (reference sequence). Trimming removed 0 bases at V and 4 bases at J, with 10 bases between. This CDR3 region has 14 residues. The CDR3: CAWSVTYGGNTIYF. CDR3 in DNA: TGTGCCTGGAGTGTAACCTACGGGGGAAACACCATATATTTT.

The rearrangement links TRBV2 to TRBJ1-3; D might be TRBD1 (5 bases). The germline V and J ends were trimmed by 1 base and 0 bases, with 7 bases remaining between them. The CDR3 totals 15 residues. The germline CDR1 and CDR2 sequences are SNHLY and FYNNEI. The CDR3 DNA is TGTGCCAGCAGTGAAGGACAGCACTCTGGAAACACCATATATTTT. It specifies CASSEGQHSGNTIYF. Complete variable domain (other parts from reference TRBV2 and TRBJ1-3): EPEVTQTPSHQVTQMGQEVILRCVPISNHLYFYWYRQILGQKVEFLVSFYNNEISEKSEIFDDQFSVERPDGSNFTLKIRSTKLEDSAMYFCASSEGQHSGNTIYFGEGSWLTVV.

The chain recombines TRBV6-5 with TRBJ2-1; D gene uncertain. The ends were cut back, 7 bases at V and 6 bases at J, with 13 bases in the middle. Germline V lookup: CDR1 MNHEY, CDR2 SVGAGI. The CDR3 runs 13 residues. Written as DNA, the CDR3 is TGTGCCAGCACCCTCGCGGCAACCAATGAGCAGTTCTTC. This translates into CASTLAATNEQFF.

This chain links TRBV7-9 with TRBJ1-6, with 7 bases matching TRBD1. The CDR3 sequence is 15 residues long. V was pared by 2 bases and J by 7 bases, with 5 bases of the junction left unmatched. Germline V gene data show CDR1 as SEHNR and CDR2 as FQNEAQ (reference sequence). CDR3 in amino acids: CASSLTGTDNSPLHF. In DNA, the CDR3 is TGTGCCAGCAGCTTAACCGGGACAGACAATTCACCCCTCCACTTT.

This sequence joins TRBV28 and TRBJ1-1; D remains ambiguous. The CDR3 is 14 amino acids. In germline, CDR1 is MDHEN, CDR2 SYDVKM. V was cut by 3 bases and J by 1 base, with 9 bases left in between. This chain's CDR3 is CASSFGPPNTEAFF. DNA of the CDR3: TGTGCCAGCAGTTTTGGGCCACCGAACACTGAAGCTTTCTTT.

The chain links TRBV6-5 to TRBJ2-1, with D possibly matching TRBD1 (6 bases). CDR1 and CDR2 (germline): MNHEY, SVGAGI. The CDR3 length is 14 residues. V was clipped by 7 bases and J by 5 bases, with 15 bases between them. The CDR3 DNA follows: TGTGCCAGCATGGGGGCCGGGGCGCACAATGAGCAGTTCTTC. The encoded protein is CASMGAGAHNEQFF.

The V call is TRBV5-1, the J call TRBJ2-1; 16 bases match TRBD2. The germline V gene encodes CDR1 SGHRS and CDR2 YFSETQ. This CDR3 contains 16 residues. The junction had 7 bases not matched to a gene; V was cut back by 4 bases and J by 9 bases. The CDR3 DNA follows: TGCGCCAGCAGCAGCGGGACTAGCGGGAGGGTTAGTGAGCAGTTCTTC. Translated, it gives CASSSGTSGRVSEQFF.

The chain employs TRBV2 and TRBJ1-5; D remains ambiguous. The CDR3 spans 13 residues. Trimming took off 7 bases at V and 6 bases at J, with 13 bases between the two ends. The V gene's germline CDR1 is SNHLY and CDR2 FYNNEI. This CDR3 reads CASMIEGGQPQHF. The DNA of the CDR3 is TGTGCCAGCATGATAGAGGGTGGTCAGCCCCAGCATTTT.

The V and J genes are TRBV5-1 and TRBJ2-1; possibly TRBD1 for D (5 bases). The CDR3 sequence is 15 residues long. Trimming pared 4 bases from V and 2 bases from J, leaving 13 bases between. Germline assignment: CDR1 SGHRS and CDR2 YFSETQ. CDR3 loop: CASSGAQRAYNEQFF. The CDR3 DNA reads TGCGCCAGCAGCGGGGCGCAACGAGCCTACAATGAGCAGTTCTTC.

The rearrangement links TRBV28 to TRBJ1-1; TRBD1 might be the D (5 bases). V was trimmed by 1 base and J by 2 bases, leaving 8 bases between them. The CDR3 spans 14 residues. Germline V gene sequence: CDR1 MDHEN, CDR2 SYDVKM. The CDR3 protein is CASSLFRGNTEAFF. In nucleotides, the CDR3 is TGTGCCAGCAGTTTATTTAGGGGTAACACTGAAGCTTTCTTT.

V gene TRBV19 combines with J gene TRBJ1-6, with a tentative D call TRBD1 (5 bases). The CDR3 sequence is 14 residues long. V was cut by 8 bases and J by 9 bases, with 17 bases left in between. From germline, CDR1 is LNHDA and CDR2 SQIVND (reference sequence). The CDR3 coding sequence is TGTGCCAGTCTCAACCAGGGTGTAGGTTCACCCCTCCACTTT. Its translation is CASLNQGVGSPLHF.

This clone was detected only once. The genes are TRBV5-1 and TRBJ1-2; D might be TRBD1 (6 bases). Germline V CDR1 and CDR2: SGHRS, YFSETQ. This CDR3 comprises 13 residues. Trimming removed 1 base at V and 8 bases at J, with 12 bases between. The DNA of the CDR3 is TGCGCCAGCAGCTTGTCAGGGGACGACGGCTACACCTTC. Its protein is CASSLSGDDGYTF.

The CDR3 DNA reads as TGTGCCAGCAGTTACTCGAGCTCGTCCCGCGGCTACACCTTC. Its protein is CASSYSSSSRGYTF. The chain employs TRBV6-2 or TRBV6-3 and TRBJ1-2; D is undetermined. Germline CDR1 is MNHEY and CDR2 is SVGEGT. The CDR3 is 14 residues long. The V end was cut by 0 bases, the J end by 8 bases, with 13 bases between.

A single count supports this clone. This rearrangement joins TRBV9 to TRBJ1-6; D is ambiguous. CDR1 is SGDLS and CDR2 is YYNGEE in the germline V gene. The CDR3 runs to 16 residues. V lost 1 base to trimming and J lost 0 bases, with 8 bases between them. CDR3 sequence reads: CASSVTGSSYNSPLHF. The CDR3 region has the DNA TGTGCCAGCAGCGTAACGGGAAGCTCCTATAATTCACCCCTCCACTTT.

V usage is TRBV28 and J usage is TRBJ1-5, with a possible D match to TRBD1 (6 bases). This CDR3 has 13 residues. Germline loops: CDR1 MDHEN, CDR2 SYDVKM. The ends were cut back, 6 bases at V and 7 bases at J, with 13 bases in the middle. CDR3 region: CASRYGGQQPQHF. As DNA, the CDR3 is TGTGCCAGCAGGTACGGAGGACAGCAGCCCCAGCATTTT.

The J gene is TRBJ2-3, the V gene TRBV11-2; the match to TRBD1 covers 7 bases. The CDR3 runs to 14 residues. With 5 bases clipped from V and 4 bases from J, the junction kept 6 bases outside the gene matches. Germline-derived CDR1 and CDR2 are SGHAT and FQNNGV. CDR3 nucleotide sequence: TGTGCCAGCAGCGACAGGGTTAGGGCAGATACGCAGTATTTT. This gives the protein CASSDRVRADTQYF. Filled out from reference TRBV11-2 and TRBJ2-3, the complete variable domain reads EAGVAQSPRYKIIEKRQSVAFWCNPISGHATLYWYQQILGQGPKLLIQFQNNGVVDDSQLPKDRFSAERLKGVDSTLKIQPAKLEDSAVYLCASSDRVRADTQYFGPGTRLTVL.

The rearrangement links TRBV28 to TRBJ1-1; a weak D match, TRBD1 (5 bases). Germline V gene data show CDR1 as MDHEN and CDR2 as SYDVKM. Trimming pared 6 bases from V and 2 bases from J, leaving 13 bases between. The CDR3 length is 14 residues. CDR3 loop: CASSLQAINTEAFF. The CDR3 nucleotides are TGTGCCAGCAGCCTACAGGCCATTAACACTGAAGCTTTCTTT.

The genes are TRBV5-1 and TRBJ1-1; possible D gene TRBD1, 6 bases. The CDR3 is made up of 17 amino acids. The germline V gene has CDR1 SGHRS and CDR2 YFSETQ. Trimming removed 2 bases at V and 4 bases at J, with 21 bases between. Here the CDR3 reads CASSFLPRQGSGTEAFF. CDR3 in DNA: TGCGCCAGCAGCTTTCTTCCTCGTCAGGGGTCTGGCACTGAAGCTTTCTTT.

The chain is built from TRBV6-5 and TRBJ1-5; 7 bases map to TRBD1. Unmatched junction bases numbered 2, after V lost 0 bases and J lost 6 bases. Germline V lookup: CDR1 MNHEY, CDR2 SVGAGI. The CDR3 totals 14 residues. For the CDR3, the DNA is TGTGCCAGCAGTTACTCGTGGACAGGTCAGCCCCAGCATTTT. This translates into CASSYSWTGQPQHF.

The chain joins TRBV7-3 to TRBJ2-3; D is unclear. The CDR3 has 14 residues. Per the germline V gene, CDR1 is SGHTA and CDR2 is FQGTGA. Trimming left V 1 base short and J 6 bases short, with 11 bases between. CDR3 amino acids: CASSLNPPGDTQYF. CDR3 bases: TGTGCCAGCAGCTTAAACCCCCCCGGGGATACGCAGTATTTT.

This clone has ten or more counts. Other DNA sequences from this sample encode an identical CDR3 as well. The chain has TRBV29-1 and TRBJ2-1; TRBD2 agrees at 7 bases. V dropped 6 bases and J dropped 4; count of bases not matched to a gene: 9. The CDR3 totals 14 residues. Germline V lookup: CDR1 SQVTM, CDR2 ANQGSEA. The chain's CDR3 is CSVAGGSRYNEQFF. CDR3 coding DNA: TGCAGCGTCGCCGGCGGGAGTAGGTACAATGAGCAGTTCTTC.

The rearrangement uses TRBV5-5 and TRBJ2-7; unclear D gene. The germline V gene encodes CDR1 SGHKS and CDR2 YYEKEE (reference sequence). CDR3 length: 13 amino acids. Trimming took 0 bases from V and 5 from J, leaving 9 bases between them. The CDR3 coding sequence is TGTGCCAGCAGCTTGGGGCTGCCCAACGAGCAGTACTTC. Encoded protein: CASSLGLPNEQYF.

The chain combines TRBV28 with TRBJ1-2, with 9 bases fitting TRBD1. The J segment lost 8 bases and the V segment lost 5 bases, leaving 15 bases of the junction unmatched. The CDR3 totals 16 residues. CDR1 is MDHEN, CDR2 SYDVKM, per germline. The CDR3 protein is CASSPEPGQGIQGYTF. The CDR3 DNA reads as TGTGCCAGCAGTCCCGAACCCGGACAGGGGATACAGGGCTACACCTTC.

This clone was observed a few times. The CDR3: CSASWRASTDTQYF. In DNA form, the CDR3 reads TGCAGTGCTAGTTGGCGGGCTAGCACAGATACGCAGTATTTT. J is TRBJ2-3 and V is TRBV20-1, with TRBD2 as a possible D gene (5 bases). Germline V gene sequence: CDR1 DFQATT, CDR2 SNEGSKA (reference sequence). This CDR3 is built from 14 residues. The ends were cut back, 3 bases at V and 0 bases at J, with 10 bases in the middle.

The sample holds a few counts of this clone. The chain uses TRBV7-9 and TRBJ1-2; D unclear. This CDR3 spans 12 amino acids. V was pared by 5 bases and J by 7 bases, with 11 bases between. CDR1 is SEHNR and CDR2 is FQNEAQ in the germline V gene (reference sequence). The CDR3 nucleotides read TGTGCCAGCAGCGTTACAGTGACTGGCTACACCTTC. It is translated as CASSVTVTGYTF.

This clone was detected a few times. J is TRBJ1-2 and V is TRBV5-1; the match to TRBD1 covers 11 bases. With 4 bases clipped from V and 4 bases from J, the junction kept 9 bases outside the gene matches. This CDR3 spans 16 amino acids. CDR1 SGHRS and CDR2 YFSETQ come from the germline V gene. The CDR3 nucleotides are TGCGCCAGCAGCCCCAGGACAGGGGGCAATCCCTATGGCTACACCTTC. It yields the protein CASSPRTGGNPYGYTF. Combining the CDR3 with reference TRBV5-1 and TRBJ1-2 gives the whole variable domain KAGVTQTPRYLIKTRGQQVTLSCSPISGHRSVSWYQQTPGQGLQFLFEYFSETQRNKGNFPGRFSGRQFSNSRSEMNVSTLELGDSALYLCASSPRTGGNPYGYTFGSGTRLTVV.

This clone was observed a few times. V and J are TRBV7-6 and TRBJ2-3, with TRBD2 matching 7 bases. Trimming took 6 bases from V and 5 from J; bases not matched to a gene: 14. The CDR3 covers 16 residues. Germline CDR1 reads SGHVS; CDR2 reads FNYEAQ. CDR3 in amino acids: CASSPKWRENIDTQYF. The CDR3 nucleotides are TGTGCCAGCAGTCCCAAATGGCGGGAGAATATAGATACGCAGTATTTT.

This clone was found once. The chain combines TRBV3-1 (or the pseudogene TRBV3-2) with TRBJ2-6; 7 positions match TRBD2. This CDR3 spans 17 amino acids. CDR1 is LGHDT and CDR2 is YNNKEL in the germline V gene (reference sequence). The V and J ends lost 1 base and 4 bases, in that order; junction bases with no gene match: 7. The CDR3 coding sequence is TGTGCCAGCAGCCAAGTAGGCGGGAGATCCGGGGCCAACGTCCTGACTTTC. This codes for CASSQVGGRSGANVLTF.

The rearrangement links TRBV7-3 to TRBJ2-3, with TRBD2 as a possible D gene (6 bases). The CDR3 covers 14 residues. CDR1 SGHTA and CDR2 FQGTGA come from the germline V gene. The V and J ends lost 5 bases and 3 bases respectively, with 12 bases between them. This CDR3 is CASSGGVGTDTQYF. The CDR3 nucleotides are TGTGCCAGCAGCGGCGGGGTTGGAACAGATACGCAGTATTTT.

The chain carries TRBV28 and TRBJ1-3; D possibly corresponds to TRBD1 (6 bases). Germline loops: CDR1 MDHEN, CDR2 SYDVKM. V was clipped by 1 base and J by 3 bases, with 10 bases between them. The CDR3 is made up of 15 amino acids. The CDR3 region has the DNA TGTGCCAGCAGTTTATCCACAGGGAATGGAAACACCATATATTTT. This encodes CASSLSTGNGNTIYF.

The genes are TRBV10-3 and TRBJ1-5; D not resolved. CDR1 ENHRY and CDR2 SYGVKD come from the germline V gene. Trimming pared 7 bases from V and 0 bases from J, leaving 7 bases between. This CDR3 is 13 amino acids long. The chain's CDR3 is CAITSDSNQPQHF. CDR3 sequence (DNA): TGTGCCATCACTTCAGATAGCAATCAGCCCCAGCATTTT.